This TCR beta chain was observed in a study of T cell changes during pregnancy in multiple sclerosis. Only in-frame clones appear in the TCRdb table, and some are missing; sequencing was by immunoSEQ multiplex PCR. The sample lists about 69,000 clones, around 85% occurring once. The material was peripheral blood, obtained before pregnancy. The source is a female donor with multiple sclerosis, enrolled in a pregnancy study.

The CDR3 spells CASGDGRYQETQYF. In nucleotides, the CDR3 is TGTGCCAGCGGGGACGGGAGATACCAAGAGACCCAGTACTTC. The chain employs TRBV27 and TRBJ2-5; a possible D gene is TRBD2 (6 bases). Germline loops: CDR1 MNHEY, CDR2 SMNVEV (reference sequence). V lost 8 bases to trimming and J lost 0 bases, with 13 bases between them. This CDR3 has 14 amino acids.